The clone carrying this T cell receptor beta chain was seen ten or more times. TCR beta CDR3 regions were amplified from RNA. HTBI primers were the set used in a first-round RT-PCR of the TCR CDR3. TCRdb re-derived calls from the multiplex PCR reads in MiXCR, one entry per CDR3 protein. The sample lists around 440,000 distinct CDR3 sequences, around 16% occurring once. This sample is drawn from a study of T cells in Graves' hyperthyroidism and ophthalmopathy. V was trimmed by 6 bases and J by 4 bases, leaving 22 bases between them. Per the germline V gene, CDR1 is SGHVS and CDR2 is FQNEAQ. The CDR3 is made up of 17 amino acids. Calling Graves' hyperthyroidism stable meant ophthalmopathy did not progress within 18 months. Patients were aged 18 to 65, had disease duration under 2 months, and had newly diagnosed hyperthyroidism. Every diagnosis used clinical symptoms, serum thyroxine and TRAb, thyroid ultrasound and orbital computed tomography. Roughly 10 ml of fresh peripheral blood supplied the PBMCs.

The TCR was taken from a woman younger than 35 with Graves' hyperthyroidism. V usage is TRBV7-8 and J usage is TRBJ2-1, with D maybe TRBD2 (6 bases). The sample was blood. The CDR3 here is CASSLAHPDTIYNEQFF. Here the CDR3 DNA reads TGTGCCAGCAGTCTAGCGCACCCGGACACAATATACAATGAGCAGTTCTTC.